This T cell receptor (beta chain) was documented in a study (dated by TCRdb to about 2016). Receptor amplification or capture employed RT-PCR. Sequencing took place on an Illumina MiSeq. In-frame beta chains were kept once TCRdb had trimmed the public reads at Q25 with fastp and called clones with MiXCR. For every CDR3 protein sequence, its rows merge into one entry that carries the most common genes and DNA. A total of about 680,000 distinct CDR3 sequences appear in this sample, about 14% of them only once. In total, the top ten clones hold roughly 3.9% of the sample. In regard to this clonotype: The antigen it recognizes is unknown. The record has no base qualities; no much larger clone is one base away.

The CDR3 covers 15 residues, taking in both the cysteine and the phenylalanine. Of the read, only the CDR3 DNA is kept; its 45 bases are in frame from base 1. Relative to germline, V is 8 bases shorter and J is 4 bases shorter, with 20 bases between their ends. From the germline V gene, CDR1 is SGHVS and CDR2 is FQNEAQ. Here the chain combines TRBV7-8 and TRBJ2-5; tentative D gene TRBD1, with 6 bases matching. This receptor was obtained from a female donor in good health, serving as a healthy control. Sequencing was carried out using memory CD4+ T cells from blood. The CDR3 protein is CASLIRSRGRETQYF. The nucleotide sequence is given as TGTGCCAGCCTTATCCGGTCCAGGGGCCGAGAGACCCAGTACTTC. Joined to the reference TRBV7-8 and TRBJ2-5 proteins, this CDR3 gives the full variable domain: GAGVSQSPRYKVAKRGQDVALRCDPISGHVSLFWYQQALGQGPEFLTYFQNEAQLDKSGLPSDRFFAERPEGSVSTLKIQRTQQEDSAVYLCASLIRSRGRETQYFGPGTRLLVL.